What follows are 31 T cell receptor beta chains derived from one specimen sequenced in a study of blood T cell repertoires in COVID-19. Clones were read by immunoSEQ multiplex PCR, and TCRdb kept only the in-frame ones, dropping some. The data hold tens of thousands of clones, with around 88% observed a single time. The material sequenced was peripheral blood. The receptors originated from a human donor in a cohort sampled during active COVID-19.

This clone is medium-sized (0.01 to 0.1%) by share. The rearrangement links TRBV27 to TRBJ2-1; no reliable D call. This CDR3 has 14 amino acids. From germline, CDR1 is MNHEY and CDR2 SMNVEV (reference sequence). Deletions cut 5 bases from V and 2 bases from J, with 10 bases between. CDR3 sequence reads: CASSRSRTYNEQFF. The CDR3 DNA reads TGTGCCAGCAGTCGGTCCCGAACCTACAATGAGCAGTTCTTC.

In its sample, this clone was seen once. The chain is built from TRBV5-1 and TRBJ1-1; D is unresolved. Trimming left V 0 bases short and J 2 bases short, with 8 bases between. This CDR3 has 14 amino acids. Germline assignment: CDR1 SGHRS and CDR2 YFSETQ. CDR3 nucleotides: TGCGCCAGCAGCTTGGGGGCCGGTAACACTGAAGCTTTCTTT. Protein sequence: CASSLGAGNTEAFF.

This clone was seen once. The CDR3 DNA reads as TGTGCCAGCAGCCCCCCTCCGGGACACCCGTACTATGGCTACACCTTC. This sequence encodes CASSPPPGHPYYGYTF. The V gene is TRBV5-6, the J gene TRBJ1-2, with D possibly matching TRBD1 (6 bases). From germline, CDR1 is SGHDT and CDR2 YYEEEE. This CDR3 has 16 amino acids. V gave up 4 bases and J gave up 3 bases, with 19 bases separating them.

The sample holds a few counts of this clone. The chain carries TRBV18 and TRBJ1-2; possibly TRBD1 for D (5 bases). The V end was cut by 2 bases, the J end by 2 bases, with 15 bases between. The CDR3 runs 16 residues. The germline V gene encodes CDR1 KGHSH and CDR2 LQKENI. CDR3 residues: CASSPSGTSPNYGYTF. CDR3 sequence (DNA): TGTGCCAGCTCACCATCGGGGACTTCTCCCAACTATGGCTACACCTTC.

A remark on this clone: This CDR3 is also generated by other DNA sequences in the sample. This chain uses TRBV18 with TRBJ2-7, with D possibly being TRBD2 (6 bases). Germline V lookup: CDR1 KGHSH, CDR2 LQKENI. The V end was cut by 3 bases, the J end by 5 bases, with 8 bases between. CDR3 length: 12 residues. The chain's CDR3 is CASSPRGDEQYF. CDR3 DNA sequence: TGTGCCAGCTCACCGCGGGGAGACGAGCAGTACTTC.

The chain joins TRBV13 to TRBJ1-2, with 10 positions matching TRBD1. This CDR3 is 15 amino acids long. Germline trimming cut 3 bases from V and 4 bases from J; bases unmatched to any gene: 5. Germline V gene sequence: CDR1 PRHDT, CDR2 FYEKMQ (reference sequence). The CDR3 spells CASSFMDRGIYGYTF. The CDR3 DNA sequence: TGTGCCAGCAGCTTCATGGACAGGGGGATCTATGGCTACACCTTC.

This clone was counted only a few times. The rearrangement uses TRBV9 and TRBJ2-1; D is possibly TRBD2 (5 bases). V lost 0 bases and J lost 3, with 13 bases in between. The CDR3 totals 16 residues. Germline CDR1 and CDR2: SGDLS and YYNGEE. The CDR3 nucleotides read TGTGCCAGCAGCGTAGCCGGCTCCGGGATCTACAATGAGCAGTTCTTC. This codes for CASSVAGSGIYNEQFF.

J is TRBJ1-1 and V is TRBV7-6; D possibly corresponds to TRBD1 (5 bases). The CDR3 is made up of 14 amino acids. Germline CDR1 is SGHVS and CDR2 is FNYEAQ. The germline V and J ends were trimmed by 5 bases and 1 base, with 11 bases remaining between them. DNA for the CDR3: TGTGCCAGCAGCCCCAGGGCCGGGAACACTGAAGCTTTCTTT. It codes for CASSPRAGNTEAFF.

This clone has only one observation. The genes are TRBV19 and TRBJ1-2; 11 bases match TRBD1. The V and J ends lost 4 bases and 7 bases, in that order; junction bases with no gene match: 14. Germline CDR1 reads LNHDA; CDR2 reads SQIVND (reference sequence). This CDR3 contains 17 residues. The CDR3 sequence is CASSKTPPRTGGGGYTF. The DNA for the CDR3 is TGTGCCAGTAGTAAGACCCCTCCCCGGACAGGGGGCGGTGGCTACACCTTC.

V usage is TRBV24-1 and J usage is TRBJ2-3; D may be TRBD2 (5 bases). CDR3 length equals 13 residues. CDR1 and CDR2 from the germline V gene are KGHDR and SFDVKD. The germline V and J ends were trimmed by 9 bases and 1 base, with 10 bases remaining between them. The CDR3 DNA is TGTGCCACCGGAGCGGAACGCACAGATACGCAGTATTTT. The encoded protein is CATGAERTDTQYF.

The chain employs TRBV7-9 and TRBJ1-1; no reliable D call. CDR1 is SEHNR, CDR2 FQNEAQ, per germline (reference sequence). V was cut by 1 base and J by 1 base, with 7 bases left in between. The CDR3 length is 14 residues. The CDR3 loop reads CASSLVQSNTEAFF. The DNA of the CDR3 is TGTGCCAGCAGCTTAGTACAGTCGAACACTGAAGCTTTCTTT.

V is TRBV6-6 and J is TRBJ1-1; D is undetermined. CDR1 MNHNY and CDR2 SVGAGI come from the germline V gene (reference sequence). The V gene lost 5 bases and the J gene lost 4 bases, with 14 bases spanning the gap. This CDR3 region has 14 residues. This CDR3 reads CASSPEPRGTEAFF. CDR3 nucleotide sequence: TGTGCCAGCAGTCCGGAGCCCCGAGGCACTGAAGCTTTCTTT.

The chain couples TRBV24-1 to TRBJ2-7; D not certain. This CDR3 is built from 10 residues. V lost 9 bases, J lost 6 bases, and 8 bases lay in between. The germline CDR1 and CDR2 sequences are KGHDR and SFDVKD. CDR3 coding DNA: TGTGCCACCGCAGTATCCGAGCAGTACTTC. Amino acids: CATAVSEQYF.

This clone is a singleton in its sample. The chain combines TRBV2 with TRBJ1-5; maybe TRBD1 (5 bases). Germline V lookup: CDR1 SNHLY, CDR2 FYNNEI. V was shortened by 4 bases and J by 5 bases, with 12 bases between the two germline ends. The CDR3 sequence is 14 residues long. CDR3 residues: CASSVYRQDQPQHF. The DNA for the CDR3 is TGTGCCAGCAGTGTTTACAGGCAAGATCAGCCCCAGCATTTT.

The chain recombines TRBV6-1 with TRBJ1-2; D remains ambiguous. The V gene lost 2 bases and the J gene lost 4 bases, with 17 bases spanning the gap. This CDR3 has 16 amino acids. The germline CDR1 and CDR2 sequences are MNHNS and SASEGT. CDR3 in DNA: TGTGCCAGCAGTGAAAGGGTGGAGGGATTGGGCTATGGCTACACCTTC. This encodes CASSERVEGLGYGYTF.

CDR3 residues: CASSLPGLATDTQYF. The CDR3 nucleotides are TGTGCCAGCAGCCTACCGGGACTAGCCACAGATACGCAGTATTTT. The genes are TRBV7-2 and TRBJ2-3; 9 bases align to TRBD2. Germline values: CDR1 SGHTA, CDR2 FQGNSA. J gave up 2 bases and V 5 bases, and 5 bases lay outside the gene matches. This CDR3 is built from 15 residues. The entire variable domain, with the rest obtained from reference TRBV7-2 and TRBJ2-3, is as follows: GAGVSQSPSNKVTEKGKDVELRCDPISGHTALYWYRQSLGQGLEFLIYFQGNSAPDKSGLPSDRFSAERTGGSVSTLTIQRTQQEDSAVYLCASSLPGLATDTQYFGPGTRLTVL.

This sequence joins TRBV6-5 and TRBJ2-2; 8 bases agree with TRBD1. Germline lookup yields CDR1 MNHEY and CDR2 SVGAGI. CDR3 size: 13 residues. V trimming: 8 bases; J trimming: 5 bases; junction bases outside the gene matches: 4. The CDR3 spells CASGTGGTGELFF. The CDR3 bases are TGTGCCAGCGGCACAGGGGGGACCGGGGAGCTGTTTTTT.

The V gene is TRBV7-3, the J gene TRBJ2-5; tentative D call: TRBD2 (7 bases). Germline CDR1 is SGHTA and CDR2 is FQGTGA. The CDR3 consists of 14 residues. V lost 4 bases and J lost 5, with 14 bases in between. DNA for the CDR3: TGTGCCAGCAGCTCCACCGGGGGGCGTGAGACCCAGTACTTC. Translated, it gives CASSSTGGRETQYF. Full variable domain (outside the CDR3, taken from reference TRBV7-3 and TRBJ2-5): GAGVSQTPSNKVTEKGKYVELRCDPISGHTALYWYRQSLGQGPEFLIYFQGTGAADDSGLPNDRFFAVRPEGSVSTLKIQRTERGDSAVYLCASSSTGGRETQYFGPGTRLLVL.

This chain joins TRBV4-1 and TRBJ1-2, with D maybe TRBD1 (5 bases). Per germline, CDR1 MGHRA and CDR2 YSYEKL. V lost 4 bases and J lost 10, with 10 bases in between. The CDR3 extends over 11 amino acids. The DNA for the CDR3 is TGCGCCAGCAGCCCGGGGGGTGCCTACACCTTC. It encodes CASSPGGAYTF.

The J gene is TRBJ1-2, the V gene TRBV6-1; no clear D gene. Germline CDR1 is MNHNS and CDR2 is SASEGT. Deletions cut 2 bases from V and 2 bases from J, with 6 bases between. This CDR3 has 13 residues. CDR3 nucleotides: TGTGCCAGCAGTGAACGGTGGAACTATGGCTACACCTTC. This encodes CASSERWNYGYTF.

The rearrangement joins TRBV4-1 to TRBJ1-1, with D tentatively TRBD1 (5 bases). The V and J ends lost 6 bases and 4 bases respectively, with 15 bases between them. The CDR3 spans 14 residues. From germline, CDR1 is MGHRA and CDR2 YSYEKL. Here the CDR3 reads CASRLTGGSTEAFF. As DNA, the CDR3 is TGCGCCAGCAGACTTACGGGGGGGTCCACTGAAGCTTTCTTT.

V is TRBV19 and J is TRBJ2-2, with 7 bases that match TRBD1. Germline lookup yields CDR1 LNHDA and CDR2 SQIVND (reference sequence). Germline trimming cut 4 bases from V and 5 bases from J; bases unmatched to any gene: 10. The CDR3 length is 16 residues. CDR3 in amino acids: CASSTTGTALTGELFF. The CDR3 DNA follows: TGTGCCAGTAGTACCACCGGGACAGCTTTAACCGGGGAGCTGTTTTTT. Full variable domain (remainder filled in from reference TRBV19 and TRBJ2-2): DGGITQSPKYLFRKEGQNVTLSCEQNLNHDAMYWYRQDPGQGLRLIYYSQIVNDFQKGDIAEGYSVSREKKESFPLTVTSAQKNPTAFYLCASSTTGTALTGELFFGEGSRLTVL.

This sequence joins TRBV3-1 (or the pseudogene TRBV3-2) and TRBJ1-4; TRBD1 is a possible D gene (6 bases). CDR1 is LGHDT, CDR2 YNNKEL, per germline (reference sequence). The CDR3 is 16 residues long. Trimming cost V 4 bases and J 0 bases, with 12 bases left between them. The CDR3 DNA reads as TGTGCCAGCAGCCCCGGGGACAAATCAACTAATGAAAAACTGTTTTTT. It specifies CASSPGDKSTNEKLFF.

V gene TRBV5-6 combines with J gene TRBJ1-1, with 8 bases lining up with TRBD1. V was clipped by 4 bases and J by 4 bases; unmatched bases: 12. CDR1 is SGHDT and CDR2 is YYEEEE in the germline V gene. This CDR3 region has 16 residues. In DNA, the CDR3 is TGTGCCAGCAGCCTTTTACGGGCAGGGGGCGGCACTGAAGCTTTCTTT. It yields the protein CASSLLRAGGGTEAFF.

J is TRBJ2-2 and V is TRBV5-4; the D gene is possibly TRBD1 (5 bases). The CDR3 spans 16 residues. From germline, CDR1 is SGHNT and CDR2 YYREEE (reference sequence). V lost 4 bases and J lost 8, with 21 bases in between. CDR3: CASSPQGRISDGELFF. CDR3 bases: TGTGCCAGCAGCCCCCAGGGTCGGATTTCAGATGGGGAGCTGTTTTTT.

The chain links TRBV19 to TRBJ1-5; 7 nucleotides align to TRBD1. V was pared by 5 bases and J by 16 bases, with 14 bases of the junction left unmatched. Germline values: CDR1 LNHDA, CDR2 SQIVND (reference sequence). CDR3 size: 13 residues. CDR3: CASSRPPTGLIHF. The CDR3 DNA is TGTGCCAGTAGTCGCCCCCCGACAGGGCTGATACATTTT.

This clone was found once. The V and J genes are TRBV29-1 and TRBJ1-5; D is unresolved. CDR1 is SQVTM and CDR2 is ANQGSEA in the germline V gene. Trimming pared 6 bases from V and 3 bases from J, leaving 12 bases between. The CDR3 spans 13 residues. This CDR3 is CSVVLGVNQPQHF. The CDR3 DNA is TGCAGCGTCGTGCTTGGAGTCAATCAGCCCCAGCATTTT.

The chain carries TRBV14 and TRBJ1-3, with 12 positions matching TRBD1. CDR3 size: 18 residues. The V gene's germline CDR1 is SGHDN and CDR2 FVKESK. With V trimmed by 3 bases and J by 2 bases, 8 bases remained unmatched. The CDR3 spells CASSQGTGGPRTGNTIYF. The CDR3 nucleotides are TGTGCCAGCAGCCAGGGGACAGGGGGCCCAAGGACTGGAAACACCATATATTTT.

The V gene is TRBV18, the J gene TRBJ1-2; D remains ambiguous. Germline V CDR1 and CDR2: KGHSH, LQKENI. Trimming removed 3 bases from V and 0 bases from J, with 11 bases in between. The CDR3 contains 15 residues. The CDR3: CASSPIPQANYGYTF. The DNA for the CDR3 is TGTGCCAGCTCACCTATACCCCAGGCTAACTATGGCTACACCTTC.

The CDR3 DNA sequence: TGTGCCAGCAGCTTAGGCGGAAAAAAATCCGGGGAGCTGTTTTTT. Protein: CASSLGGKKSGELFF. V usage is TRBV7-2 and J usage is TRBJ2-2, with D hard to call. The CDR3 covers 15 residues. Between the trimmed V and J ends, which lost 1 base and 6 bases, there was a span of 12 bases. Germline CDR1 and CDR2: SGHTA and FQGNSA.

This clone was recorded only once. The chain joins TRBV4-3 to TRBJ2-4; D might be TRBD2 (6 bases). CDR1 and CDR2 (germline): LGHNA, YSLEER. The CDR3 length is 14 residues. V lost 4 bases and J 8 bases, leaving 15 bases between the germline ends. In nucleotides, the CDR3 is TGCGCCAGCAGCCCGACAGCTTGGGGGGACATTCAGTACTTC. Its translation: CASSPTAWGDIQYF.